The TCR beta chain described here comes from a study of T cells in tuberculosis. Trimming cost V 5 bases and J 2 bases, with 11 bases left between them. The CDR3 is made up of 14 amino acids. The V gene's germline CDR1 is LNHDA and CDR2 SQIVND (reference sequence). Generated by immunoSEQ multiplex PCR, the TCRdb table keeps only in-frame clones and is missing some. The sample records roughly 19,000 clones, approximately 92% being singletons. The rearrangement links TRBV19 to TRBJ2-3, with TRBD2 as a possible D gene (6 bases). The sequenced sample was PBMCs. The sequence came from a donor between 10 and 29 years old with latent tuberculosis or without tuberculosis infection. The CDR3 loop reads CASSPGLNTDTQYF. The DNA for the CDR3 is TGTGCCAGTAGTCCGGGACTGAACACAGATACGCAGTATTTT.